Sequencing of this T cell receptor beta chain was carried out in a study of blood T cell repertoires in COVID-19. Study-level information: T cells, B-cell-depleted T cells, or PBMCs supplied cDNA or gDNA.

Between the trimmed V and J ends, which lost 4 bases and 15 bases, there was a span of 22 bases. The CDR3 runs to 14 residues. Germline CDR1 SGHAT, CDR2 FQNNGV. Profiled with immunoSEQ multiplex PCR; TCRdb holds only in-frame clones, not every one. The table has 39,000 or so clones, approximately 80% seen once. This clonotype was sampled from a man aged 55 to 70 in a cohort sampled during active COVID-19. Sample: peripheral blood. The J gene is TRBJ2-1, the V gene TRBV11-2, with D perhaps matching TRBD2 (5 bases). The CDR3 DNA follows: TGTGCCAGCAGCTCCCCCCGGAGGTTAAGTATGAGGTTCTTC. Its translation: CASSSPRRLSMRFF.